These 19 T cell receptor beta chains came from one sample sequenced in a study of T cell responses to AZD1222 COVID-19 vaccine. The method was immunoSEQ multiplex PCR; TCRdb's version includes in-frame clones alone and lacks a portion of them. The sample lists fewer than 150,000 clones, approximately 86% occurring once. The specimen comprised peripheral blood, sampled 28 days after the second AZD1222 dose. The receptors come from an adult who received the AZD1222 COVID-19 vaccine.

The rearrangement joins TRBV24-1 to TRBJ2-1; D not resolved. Trimming stripped 4 bases from V and 8 bases from J, with 5 bases between. The CDR3 consists of 11 residues. Germline CDR1 reads KGHDR; CDR2 reads SFDVKD. Here the CDR3 reads CATSDFDEQFF. The CDR3 coding sequence is TGTGCCACCAGTGACTTCGATGAGCAGTTCTTC.

V gene TRBV7-9 combines with J gene TRBJ1-1; D call uncertain. This CDR3 has 15 residues. Germline V CDR1 and CDR2: SEHNR, FQNEAQ (reference sequence). Trimming left V 2 bases short and J 1 base short, with 11 bases between. CDR3 nucleotides: TGTGCCAGCAGCTTATCAGGACTGAAGAACACTGAAGCTTTCTTT. Its translation is CASSLSGLKNTEAFF.

The chain is built from TRBV14 and TRBJ1-4; D call uncertain. Trimming removed 1 base at V and 4 bases at J, with 13 bases between. Germline V gene sequence: CDR1 SGHDN, CDR2 FVKESK. This CDR3 region has 16 residues. CDR3 loop: CASSQGDRWFNEKLFF. The CDR3 region has the DNA TGTGCCAGCAGCCAAGGGGATAGATGGTTTAATGAAAAACTGTTTTTT. Drawing the rest from reference TRBV14 and TRBJ1-4, the complete variable domain is EAGVTQFPSHSVIEKGQTVTLRCDPISGHDNLYWYRRVMGKEIKFLLHFVKESKQDESGMPNNRFLAERTGGTYSTLKVQPAELEDSGVYFCASSQGDRWFNEKLFFGSGTQLSVL.

V usage is TRBV4-1 and J usage is TRBJ2-2; tentatively, D is TRBD2 (6 bases). Trimming took 2 bases from V and 4 from J, leaving 11 bases between them. This CDR3 comprises 15 residues. The germline V gene encodes CDR1 MGHRA and CDR2 YSYEKL. CDR3: CASSQFGGTTGELFF. CDR3 DNA: TGCGCCAGCAGCCAATTTGGGGGGACCACCGGGGAGCTGTTTTTT.

The V call is TRBV5-5, the J call TRBJ2-4; D unclear. CDR3 size: 16 residues. Trimming removed 1 base from V and 0 bases from J, with 11 bases in between. Per the germline V gene, CDR1 is SGHKS and CDR2 is YYEKEE (reference sequence). CDR3 DNA: TGTGCCAGCAGCTTGAGGCCTGGGATAGCCAAAAACATTCAGTACTTC. The encoded protein is CASSLRPGIAKNIQYF.

The V and J genes are TRBV5-1 and TRBJ2-7; a weak D match, TRBD2 (6 bases). The V gene lost 3 bases and the J gene lost 7 bases, with 17 bases spanning the gap. There are 14 residues in the CDR3. Germline-derived CDR1 and CDR2 are SGHRS and YFSETQ. CDR3 bases: TGCGCCAGCAGCTGGGACTTAAGGGGAAGGGAGCAGTACTTC. Encoded protein: CASSWDLRGREQYF.

V usage is TRBV5-6 and J usage is TRBJ2-4; 8 positions match TRBD2. This CDR3 has 14 residues. CDR1 and CDR2 (germline): SGHDT, YYEEEE. With 7 bases clipped from V and 7 bases from J, the junction kept 10 bases outside the gene matches. The CDR3, as DNA: TGTGCCAGCCTCGGGAGGGCCCTCGGGAACATTCAGTACTTC. It translates to CASLGRALGNIQYF.

This clone was detected once. The CDR3 spells CASSPQGPSDEKLFF. The CDR3 region has the DNA TGTGCCAGCAGTCCCCAGGGACCGTCGGATGAAAAACTGTTTTTT. J is TRBJ1-4 and V is TRBV6-5, with TRBD1 as a possible D gene (5 bases). With 5 bases removed from V and 6 bases from J, the gap between germline ends came to 16 bases. Germline CDR1 reads MNHEY; CDR2 reads SVGAGI. There are 15 residues in the CDR3.

This chain links TRBV7-2 with TRBJ1-2; 7 nucleotides line up with TRBD1. V dropped 5 bases and J dropped 4; count of bases not matched to a gene: 10. Germline loops: CDR1 SGHTA, CDR2 FQGNSA. The CDR3 extends over 15 amino acids. For the CDR3, the DNA is TGTGCCAGCAGCGAGTGGGACAGTCACATCTATGGCTACACCTTC. Translation gives CASSEWDSHIYGYTF.

Written as DNA, the CDR3 is TGTGCCAGCTCACCACCGTCCAATGAGCAGTTCTTC. It specifies CASSPPSNEQFF. The chain carries TRBV18 and TRBJ2-1; D is uncertain. This CDR3 contains 12 residues. V was cut by 0 bases and J by 6 bases, with 3 bases left in between. Germline values: CDR1 KGHSH, CDR2 LQKENI.

The chain is built from TRBV7-9 and TRBJ2-5; no firm D call. Germline V gives CDR1 SEHNR, CDR2 FQNEAQ (reference sequence). The V end lost 2 bases, the J end lost 6 bases, and 10 bases lay between the germline ends. This CDR3 spans 13 amino acids. The CDR3 here is CASSLNPIQTQYF. CDR3 DNA sequence: TGTGCCAGCAGCTTAAACCCTATACAGACCCAGTACTTC.

This chain connects TRBV4-3 to TRBJ1-2; a possible D gene is TRBD1 (6 bases). This CDR3 is 18 amino acids long. Germline CDR1 LGHNA, CDR2 YSLEER. Trimming shortened V by 0 bases and J by 7 bases, and 24 bases separated the two germline ends. In DNA form, the CDR3 reads TGCGCCAGCAGCCAAGATGGAACAGGGAATAGAATGCTCGGTGGCTACACCTTC. It specifies CASSQDGTGNRMLGGYTF.

In its sample, this clone was seen a few times. The chain carries TRBV5-1 and TRBJ1-2, with 9 bases aligning to TRBD1. CDR3 length: 14 residues. Germline values: CDR1 SGHRS, CDR2 YFSETQ. Trimming cost V 3 bases and J 5 bases; bases outside gene matches: 5. The CDR3 spells CASSWTGASYGYTF. The CDR3 nucleotides are TGCGCCAGCAGCTGGACAGGGGCTTCGTATGGCTACACCTTC. Filled out from reference TRBV5-1 and TRBJ1-2, the complete variable domain reads KAGVTQTPRYLIKTRGQQVTLSCSPISGHRSVSWYQQTPGQGLQFLFEYFSETQRNKGNFPGRFSGRQFSNSRSEMNVSTLELGDSALYLCASSWTGASYGYTFGSGTRLTVV.

This sequence joins TRBV29-1 and TRBJ2-1; 9 bases fit TRBD2. The V segment lost 5 bases and the J segment 7 bases; nucleotides outside the gene matches: 6. The CDR3 runs 13 residues. Per the germline V gene, CDR1 is SQVTM and CDR2 is ANQGSEA. CDR3 DNA sequence: TGCAGCGTTTGGGGCGGGAGGGTAAATGAGCAGTTCTTC. Protein sequence: CSVWGGRVNEQFF.

The V and J genes are TRBV27 and TRBJ1-1; no clear D gene. CDR3 length equals 12 residues. Trimming stripped 7 bases from V and 6 bases from J, with 12 bases between. Germline V CDR1 and CDR2: MNHEY, SMNVEV (reference sequence). CDR3 in DNA: TGTGCCAGCACCAACAAAATCTCTGAAGCTTTCTTT. Its protein is CASTNKISEAFF.

This rearrangement joins TRBV25-1 to TRBJ1-4, with unresolved D. The CDR3 runs to 14 residues. In germline, CDR1 is MGHDK, CDR2 SYGVNS. V was trimmed by 2 bases and J by 4 bases, leaving 8 bases between them. The CDR3 region is CASSETGNNEKLFF. The CDR3 DNA reads TGTGCCAGCAGTGAAACGGGGAATAATGAAAAACTGTTTTTT.

This chain links TRBV18 with TRBJ1-2, with D tentatively TRBD1 (5 bases). Germline CDR1 and CDR2: KGHSH and LQKENI. Between the trimmed V and J ends, which lost 3 bases and 4 bases, there was a span of 21 bases. The CDR3 is made up of 17 amino acids. CDR3 protein: CASSPNFQSRGSYGYTF. CDR3 nucleotide sequence: TGTGCCAGCTCACCTAACTTCCAATCTAGGGGTTCCTATGGCTACACCTTC.

The chain employs TRBV19 and TRBJ2-7; D may be TRBD1 (5 bases). Trimming took 6 bases from V and 6 from J, leaving 15 bases between them. The CDR3 has 13 residues. Germline CDR1 reads LNHDA; CDR2 reads SQIVND (reference sequence). CDR3 sequence reads: CASSWQGRGEQYF. As DNA, the CDR3 is TGTGCCAGTAGCTGGCAGGGCCGCGGCGAGCAGTACTTC.

The rearrangement links TRBV24-1 to TRBJ2-1; TRBD2 aligns across 7 bases. CDR3 length equals 15 residues. Trimming removed 7 bases from V and 4 bases from J; junction bases left unmatched: 9. CDR1 is KGHDR and CDR2 is SFDVKD in the germline V gene. CDR3 residues: CATRGLGEGYNEQFF. Here the CDR3 DNA reads TGTGCCACCAGGGGGCTGGGGGAGGGTTACAATGAGCAGTTCTTC.